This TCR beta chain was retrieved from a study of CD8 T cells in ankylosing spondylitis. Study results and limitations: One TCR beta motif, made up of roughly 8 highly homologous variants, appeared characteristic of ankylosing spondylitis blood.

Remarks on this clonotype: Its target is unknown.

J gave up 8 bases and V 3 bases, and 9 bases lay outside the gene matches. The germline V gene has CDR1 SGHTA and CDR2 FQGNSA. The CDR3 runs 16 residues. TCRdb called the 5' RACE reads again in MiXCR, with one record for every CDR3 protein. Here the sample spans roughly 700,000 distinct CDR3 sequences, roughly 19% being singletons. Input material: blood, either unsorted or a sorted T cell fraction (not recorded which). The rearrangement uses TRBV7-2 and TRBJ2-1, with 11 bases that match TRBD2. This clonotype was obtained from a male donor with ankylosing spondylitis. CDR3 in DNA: TGTGCCAGCAGCTTCGATGGGTTAGCGGGAGGGGATGAGCAGTTCTTC. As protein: CASSFDGLAGGDEQFF. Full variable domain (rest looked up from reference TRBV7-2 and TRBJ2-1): GAGVSQSPSNKVTEKGKDVELRCDPISGHTALYWYRQSLGQGLEFLIYFQGNSAPDKSGLPSDRFSAERTGGSVSTLTIQRTQQEDSAVYLCASSFDGLAGGDEQFFGPGTRLTVL.